This entry concerns a single TCR beta chain. Other DNA variants within this sample encode the same CDR3. This entry belongs to a study of OX40 agonist ivuxolimab in advanced cancers. The method was immunoSEQ multiplex PCR; TCRdb's version includes in-frame clones alone and lacks a portion of them. The data hold 60,000 to 85,000 clones, with around nine tenths observed a single time. Germline-derived CDR1 and CDR2 are MNHEY and SVGAGI. J gave up 8 bases and V 2 bases, and 9 bases lay outside the gene matches. This CDR3 is 15 amino acids long. This chain uses TRBV6-5 with TRBJ2-1, with TRBD2 matching 7 bases. This clonotype was obtained from an adult with an advanced solid tumor such as melanoma, head and neck, liver or kidney cancer. The source was CD4+ or CD8+ T cells sorted from blood, collected in a trial of the OX40 agonist ivuxolimab. This chain's CDR3 is CASSYVAGVGYEQFF. In nucleotides, the CDR3 is TGTGCCAGCAGTTACGTTGCGGGGGTCGGGTATGAGCAGTTCTTC.